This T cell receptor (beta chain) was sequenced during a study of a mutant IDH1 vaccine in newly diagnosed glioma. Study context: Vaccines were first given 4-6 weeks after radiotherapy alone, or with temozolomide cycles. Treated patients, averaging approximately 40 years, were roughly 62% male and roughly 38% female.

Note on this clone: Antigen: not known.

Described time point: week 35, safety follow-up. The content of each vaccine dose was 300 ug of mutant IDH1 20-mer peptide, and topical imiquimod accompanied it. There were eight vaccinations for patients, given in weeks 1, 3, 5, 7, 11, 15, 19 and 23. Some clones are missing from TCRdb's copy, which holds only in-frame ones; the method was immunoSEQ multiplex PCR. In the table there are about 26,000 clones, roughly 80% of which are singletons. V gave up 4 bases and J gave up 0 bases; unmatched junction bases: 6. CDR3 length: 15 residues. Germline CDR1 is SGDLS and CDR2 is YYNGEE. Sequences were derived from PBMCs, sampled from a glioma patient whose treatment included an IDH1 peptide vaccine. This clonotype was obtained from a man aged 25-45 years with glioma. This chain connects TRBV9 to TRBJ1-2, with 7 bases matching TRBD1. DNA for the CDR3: TGTGCCAGCAGCAGACAGGGTACAGCTAACTATGGCTACACCTTC. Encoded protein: CASSRQGTANYGYTF. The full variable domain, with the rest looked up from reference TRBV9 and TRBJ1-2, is DSGVTQTPKHLITATGQRVTLRCSPRSGDLSVYWYQQSLDQGLQFLIQYYNGEERAKGNILERFSAQQFPDLHSELNLSSLELGDSALYFCASSRQGTANYGYTFGSGTRLTVV.